This T cell receptor beta chain was found in a study of metastatic and nonmetastatic thyroid tumors. Study as a whole: Across peripheral blood and tumor or nodule tissue samples taken from malignant and benign thyroid patients, the repertoires were compared with one another. Study-wide points: Benign nodules were reported to have significantly lower TCR beta diversity than malignant thyroid tumors, in blood and tumor.

Not a single patient had been given any form of treatment at any point before undergoing thyroid surgery. Regarding this clone: As yet, its antigen is unknown.

Authors' methods: The study built a papillary thyroid cancer distant-metastasis classifier from CDR3 differences across clinicopathological groups. TCRdb used MiXCR to call clones anew from the PCR reads. The V and J calls were determined by TCRdb, not by the authors. The profile covers roughly 35,000 clones, with less than 40% appearing a single time and approximately 24% taken by the ten largest. This CDR3 contains 14 residues. The V end lost 2 bases, the J end lost 1 base, and 9 bases lay between the germline ends. Germline V gives CDR1 ENHRY, CDR2 SYGVKD. This clonotype originated in a female donor with papillary thyroid cancer or a benign thyroid nodule (not recorded which). Some clones in this sample may be carry-over from other donors' samples. The rearrangement joins TRBV10-3 to TRBJ2-7; unclear D gene. Sequencing used tumor tissue. The CDR3: CAISEQVGSYEQYF. The CDR3 DNA reads as TGTGCCATCAGTGAGCAAGTAGGGTCCTACGAGCAGTACTTC.